This T cell receptor (beta chain) was identified during a study of response to subunit inactivated influenza vaccine. Via MiXCR, TCRdb re-called the RT-PCR reads, giving one row per CDR3 protein. The sample lists hundreds of thousands of distinct CDR3 sequences; roughly 8.2% were seen once. This CDR3 has 15 residues. Germline V gives CDR1 SNHLY, CDR2 FYNNEI. V gave up 6 bases and J gave up 4 bases; unmatched junction bases: 9. This clonotype was sampled from a man aged 45 to 75 who received an inactivated influenza vaccine. The chain carries TRBV2 and TRBJ2-1; 7 bases are shared with TRBD2. The input for sequencing was PBMCs from blood, taken 23 to 25 months after vaccination. CDR3 in DNA: TGTGCCAGCAGGGGCCTGAAGCGGGGATACAATGAGCAGTTCTTC. It codes for CASRGLKRGYNEQFF.